Below, one T cell receptor (beta chain) is given with its context. This record comes from a study of human T cells and chemical hapten exposure. As for time point: patch test 1, 2 weeks after DPC sensitization. The treatment was: therapeutic diphenylcyclopropenone sensitization with weekly scalp DPC. Blood draws came first, before each patch test. From germline, CDR1 is LGHNA and CDR2 YSLEER. The V end lost 0 bases, the J end lost 0 bases, and 15 bases lay between the germline ends. The CDR3 is 18 residues long. One entry per CDR3 protein results from TCRdb running MiXCR on the RACE reads. The table has around 120,000 distinct CDR3 sequences, about 13% seen once.

The sequence derives from a man younger than 35 with alopecia areata. Some clones in this sample may be carry-over from other donors' samples. The material was whole blood, obtained in connection with sensitization to the hapten diphenylcyclopropenone (DPC). The genes are TRBV4-3 and TRBJ1-5, with D tentatively TRBD1 (6 bases). CDR3 sequence (DNA): TGCGCCAGCAGCCAAGACCGGAGGGGGTATGATAGCAATCAGCCCCAGCATTTT. Protein product: CASSQDRRGYDSNQPQHF.